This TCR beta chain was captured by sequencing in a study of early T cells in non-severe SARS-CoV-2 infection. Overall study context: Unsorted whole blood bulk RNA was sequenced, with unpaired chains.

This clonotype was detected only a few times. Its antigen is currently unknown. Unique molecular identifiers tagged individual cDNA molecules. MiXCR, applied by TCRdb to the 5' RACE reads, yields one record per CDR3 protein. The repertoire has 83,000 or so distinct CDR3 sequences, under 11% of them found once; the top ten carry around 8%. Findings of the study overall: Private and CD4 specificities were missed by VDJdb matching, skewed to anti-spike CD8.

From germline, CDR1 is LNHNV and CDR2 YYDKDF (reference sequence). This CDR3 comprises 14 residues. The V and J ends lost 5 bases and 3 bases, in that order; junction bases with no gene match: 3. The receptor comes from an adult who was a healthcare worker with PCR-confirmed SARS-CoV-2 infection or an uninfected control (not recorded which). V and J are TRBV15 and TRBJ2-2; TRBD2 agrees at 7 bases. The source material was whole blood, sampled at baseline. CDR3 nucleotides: TGTGCCACCAGCGGGGGAGGGGACACCGGGGAGCTGTTTTTT. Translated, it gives CATSGGGDTGELFF.